The clone carrying this T cell receptor (beta chain) has a handful of counts. The antigen remains undetermined. Regarding treatment: roughly 11-day PBMC culture with coronavirus spike peptide pools or control peptides (ViraFEST assay). With around ten days of culture completed, CD4+ T cells were isolated by negative selection. Germline V gene data show CDR1 as LGHNA and CDR2 as YNFKEQ. The ends were cut back, 4 bases at V and 0 bases at J, with 10 bases in the middle. This CDR3 has 15 residues. The assay that was used to sequence DNA from cultured CD4+ T cells was the Oncomine TCR Beta short-read assay. TCRdb re-called the PCR reads through MiXCR, storing one row per CDR3 protein. The sample has about 14,000 distinct CDR3 sequences, about 54% seen once. This sample is part of a study of vaccination and CD4 T cells after COVID-19. Study overall: The post-COVID samples were taken a median approximately 100 days after diagnosis, anywhere from 35 to 161. The study, taken as a whole, reports: In convalescent patients, a median 86.3% of post-vaccine SARS-CoV-2-reactive clones appeared only after vaccination.

This chain links TRBV4-2 with TRBJ1-5; D gene uncertain. Sample: CD4+ T cells from blood, cultured in vitro. This TCR derives from a human donor who had recovered from COVID-19. For the CDR3, the DNA is TGTGCCAGCAGCCTCCAGAGGAATAGCAATCAGCCCCAGCATTTT. Amino acid sequence: CASSLQRNSNQPQHF.